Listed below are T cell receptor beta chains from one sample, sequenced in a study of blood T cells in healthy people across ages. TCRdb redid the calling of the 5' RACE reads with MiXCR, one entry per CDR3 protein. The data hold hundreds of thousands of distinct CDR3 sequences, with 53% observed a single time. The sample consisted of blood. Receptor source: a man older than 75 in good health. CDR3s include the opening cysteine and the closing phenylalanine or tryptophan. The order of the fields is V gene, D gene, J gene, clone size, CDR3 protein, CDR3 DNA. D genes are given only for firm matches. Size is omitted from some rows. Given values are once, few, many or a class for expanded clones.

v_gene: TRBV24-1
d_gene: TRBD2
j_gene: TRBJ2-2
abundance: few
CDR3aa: CATRGLAGTGELFF
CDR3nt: TGTGCCACCAGGGGACTAGCGGGAACCGGGGAGCTGTTTTTT

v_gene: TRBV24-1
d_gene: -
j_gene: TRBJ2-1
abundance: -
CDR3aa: CATSDLRAADTYNEQFF
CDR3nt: TGTGCCACCAGTGATTTGCGGGCGGCGGATACCTACAATGAGCAGTTCTTC

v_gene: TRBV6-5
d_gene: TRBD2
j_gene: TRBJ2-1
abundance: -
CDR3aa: CASSKGLAGGKEQFF
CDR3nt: TGTGCCAGCAGCAAAGGACTAGCGGGAGGAAAGGAGCAGTTCTTC

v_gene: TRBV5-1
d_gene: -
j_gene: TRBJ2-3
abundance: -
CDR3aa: CASSPEGPSAKRSRYAYF
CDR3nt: TGCGCCAGCAGCCCGGAGGGCCCTAGCGCCAAAAGAAGCAGATACGCGTATTTT

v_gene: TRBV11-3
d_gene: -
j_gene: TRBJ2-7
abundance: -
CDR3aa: CASSPGPSSYEQYF
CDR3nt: TGTGCCAGCAGCCCCGGGCCCTCCTCCTACGAGCAGTACTTC

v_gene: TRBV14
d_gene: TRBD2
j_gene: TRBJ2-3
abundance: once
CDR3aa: CASSQGQRGYAYF
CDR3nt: TGTGCCAGCAGCCAAGGACAGCGGGGATACGCGTATTTT

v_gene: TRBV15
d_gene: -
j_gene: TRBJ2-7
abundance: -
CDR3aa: CATSRVRGNGEQYF
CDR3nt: TGTGCCACCAGCAGAGTACGGGGAAACGGTGAGCAGTACTTC

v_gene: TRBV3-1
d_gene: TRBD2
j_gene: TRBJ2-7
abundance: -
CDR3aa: CASSPRASGGYEQYF
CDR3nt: TGTGCCAGCAGCCCCCGTGCTAGCGGGGGATACGAGCAGTACTTC

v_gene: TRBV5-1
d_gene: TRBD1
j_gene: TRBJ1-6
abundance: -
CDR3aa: CASSLAGTGDYNSPLHF
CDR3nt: TGCGCCAGCAGCTTGGCGGGGACAGGAGACTATAATTCACCCCTCCACTTT

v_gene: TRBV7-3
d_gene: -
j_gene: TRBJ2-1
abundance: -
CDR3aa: CASSQLPGSYNEQFF
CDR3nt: TGTGCCAGCAGCCAATTGCCCGGGTCCTACAATGAGCAGTTCTTC

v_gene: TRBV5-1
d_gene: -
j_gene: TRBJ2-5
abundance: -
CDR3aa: CASRERETQYF
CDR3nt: TGCGCCAGCAGAGAGCGGGAGACCCAGTACTTC

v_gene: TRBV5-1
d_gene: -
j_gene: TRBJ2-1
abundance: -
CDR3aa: CASGTTGLEEQFF
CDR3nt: TGCGCCAGCGGGACGACTGGGTTGGAGGAGCAGTTCTTC

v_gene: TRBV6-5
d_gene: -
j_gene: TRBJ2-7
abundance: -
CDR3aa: CASSPQGYNEQYF
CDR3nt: TGTGCCAGCAGTCCCCAGGGCTACAATGAGCAGTACTTC

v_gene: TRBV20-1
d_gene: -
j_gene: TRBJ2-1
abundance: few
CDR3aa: CSAGGAGPNLDNEQFF
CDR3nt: TGCAGTGCTGGGGGGGCGGGACCCAATCTGGACAATGAGCAGTTCTTC

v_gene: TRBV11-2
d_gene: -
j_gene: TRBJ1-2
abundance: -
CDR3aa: CASADGSNYGYTF
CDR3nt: TGTGCCAGCGCGGACGGATCTAACTATGGCTACACCTTC

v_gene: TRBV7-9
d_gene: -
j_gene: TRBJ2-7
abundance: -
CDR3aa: CASSPSAGRRNEQYF
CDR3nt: TGTGCCAGCAGCCCTAGCGCAGGGCGACGAAACGAGCAGTACTTC

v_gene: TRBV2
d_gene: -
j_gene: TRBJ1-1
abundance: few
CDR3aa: CASSEGPANTEAFF
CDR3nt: TGTGCCAGCAGTGAAGGACCAGCGAACACTGAAGCTTTCTTT

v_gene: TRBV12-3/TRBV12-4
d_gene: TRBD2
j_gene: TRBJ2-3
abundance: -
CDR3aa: CASSPLAGGLVGYAYF
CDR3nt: TGTGCCAGCAGTCCACTAGCGGGAGGGCTTGTCGGATACGCGTATTTT

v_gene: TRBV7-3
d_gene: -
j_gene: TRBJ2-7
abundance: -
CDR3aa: CASSLSGRYYEQYF
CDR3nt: TGTGCCAGCAGCTTATCGGGACGGTACTACGAGCAGTACTTC

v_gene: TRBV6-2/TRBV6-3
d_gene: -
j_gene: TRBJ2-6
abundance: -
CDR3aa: CASSHSGFGANVLTF
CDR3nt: TGTGCCAGCAGTCACTCGGGGTTCGGGGCCAACGTCCTGACTTTC

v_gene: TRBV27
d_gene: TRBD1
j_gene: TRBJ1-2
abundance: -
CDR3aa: CASSSTGSGYTF
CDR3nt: TGTGCCAGCAGTTCGACAGGGTCCGGCTACACCTTC

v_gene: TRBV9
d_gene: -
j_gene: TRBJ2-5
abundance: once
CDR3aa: CASSVSSATLQETQYF
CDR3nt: TGTGCCAGCAGCGTTTCTAGCGCTACACTCCAAGAGACCCAGTACTTC

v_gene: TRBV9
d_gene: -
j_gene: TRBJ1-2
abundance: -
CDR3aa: CASSPNGGNYGCTF
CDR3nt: TGTGCCAGCAGCCCGAATGGAGGGAACTATGGCTGCACCTTC

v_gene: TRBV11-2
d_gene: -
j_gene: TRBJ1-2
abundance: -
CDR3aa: CASSGNWGDYTF
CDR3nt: TGTGCCAGCAGCGGAAACTGGGGTGACTACACCTTC

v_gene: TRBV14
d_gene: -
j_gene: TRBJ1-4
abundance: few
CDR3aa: CASSQDQGGGEKLFF
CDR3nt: TGTGCCAGCAGCCAAGATCAGGGTGGCGGTGAAAAACTGTTTTTT

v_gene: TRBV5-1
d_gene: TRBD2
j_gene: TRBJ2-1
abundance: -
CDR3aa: CASSSLAGGDNEQFF
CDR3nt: TGCGCCAGCAGCTCACTAGCGGGAGGGGATAATGAGCAGTTCTTC

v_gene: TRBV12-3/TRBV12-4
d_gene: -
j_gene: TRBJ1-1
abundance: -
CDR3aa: CASSPHQGNTEAFF
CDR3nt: TGTGCCAGCAGCCCTCACCAGGGAAACACTGAAGCTTTCTTT

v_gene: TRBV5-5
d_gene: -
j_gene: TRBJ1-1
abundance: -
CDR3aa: CASSTPGSGGTEAFF
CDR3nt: TGTGCCAGCAGCACCCCTGGGTCAGGTGGGACTGAAGCTTTCTTT

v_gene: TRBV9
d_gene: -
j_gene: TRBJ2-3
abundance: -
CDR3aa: CASSVEATDTQYF
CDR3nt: TGTGCCAGCAGCGTAGAGGCAACAGATACGCAGTATTTT

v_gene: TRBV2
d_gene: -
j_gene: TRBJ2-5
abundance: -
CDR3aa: CASSVTGLYQETQYF
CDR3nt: TGTGCCAGCAGTGTTACGGGACTGTACCAAGAGACCCAGTACTTC

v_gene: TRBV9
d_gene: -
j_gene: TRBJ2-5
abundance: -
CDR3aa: CASSFSLAVLNEQYF
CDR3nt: TGTGCCAGCAGCTTTTCCTTAGCGGTACTCAATGAGCAGTACTTC

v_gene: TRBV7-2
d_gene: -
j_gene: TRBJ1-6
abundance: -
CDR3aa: CASSLTSGYNSPLHF
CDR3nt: TGTGCCAGCAGTCTTACATCGGGCTATAATTCACCCCTCCACTTT

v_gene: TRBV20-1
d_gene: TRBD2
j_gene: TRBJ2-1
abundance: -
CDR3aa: CSARELGLAVGSSYNEQFF
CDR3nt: TGCAGTGCTAGAGAGCTCGGACTAGCAGTCGGAAGCTCCTACAATGAGCAGTTCTTC

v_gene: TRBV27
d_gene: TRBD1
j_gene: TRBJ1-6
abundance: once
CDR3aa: CASSFTGTGGNSPLHF
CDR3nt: TGTGCCAGCAGTTTTACCGGGACAGGGGGTAATTCACCCCTCCACTTT

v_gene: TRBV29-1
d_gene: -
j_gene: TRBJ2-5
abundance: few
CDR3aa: CSVAGEVGETQYF
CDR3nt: TGCAGCGTTGCGGGAGAGGTAGGGGAGACCCAGTACTTC

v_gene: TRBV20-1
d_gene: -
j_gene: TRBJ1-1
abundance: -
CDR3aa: CSARDERRGGTEAFF
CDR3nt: TGCAGTGCTAGAGATGAGCGCAGGGGAGGCACTGAAGCTTTCTTT

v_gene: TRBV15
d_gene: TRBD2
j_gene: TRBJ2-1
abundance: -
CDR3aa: CATSTSLRLAADNEQFF
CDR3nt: TGTGCCACCAGCACCTCCTTAAGACTAGCGGCAGACAATGAGCAGTTCTTC

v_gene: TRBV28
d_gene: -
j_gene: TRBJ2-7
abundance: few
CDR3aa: CASHGTSYEQYF
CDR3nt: TGTGCCAGCCACGGCACCTCCTACGAGCAGTACTTC